These 23 T cell receptor beta chains were sequenced from one sample in a study of blood T cell repertoires in COVID-19. Some clones are missing from TCRdb's copy, which holds only in-frame ones; the method was immunoSEQ multiplex PCR. Counted here are under 300,000 clones, nearly 85% occurring once; the ten biggest clones make up less than 6.5%. The sample was peripheral blood. These receptors were obtained from a human donor in a cohort sampled during active COVID-19.

The DNA of the CDR3 is TGTGCCAGCAGCTTCGGACAGGGGAGCACTGAAGCTTTCTTT. This gives the protein CASSFGQGSTEAFF. This sequence joins TRBV7-8 and TRBJ1-1; 9 bases align to TRBD1. This CDR3 comprises 14 residues. The germline CDR1 and CDR2 sequences are SGHVS and FQNEAQ. The trim removed 3 bases at V and 4 bases at J, leaving 3 bases unmatched.

The genes are TRBV11-2 and TRBJ1-6, with no clear D. The length of the CDR3 is 15 residues. Germline lookup yields CDR1 SGHAT and CDR2 FQNNGV. V lost 2 bases to trimming and J lost 7 bases, with 12 bases between them. The CDR3 sequence: CASSLRVETNSPLHF. DNA for the CDR3: TGTGCCAGCAGCTTACGTGTGGAGACCAATTCACCCCTCCACTTT.

V gene TRBV7-9 combines with J gene TRBJ2-1, with 9 bases lining up with TRBD2. V shed 1 base, J shed 3 bases, and the junction held 1 base outside the gene matches. The length of the CDR3 is 15 residues. Germline lookup yields CDR1 SEHNR and CDR2 FQNEAQ (reference sequence). The CDR3 nucleotides are TGTGCCAGCAGCTTAGATAGCGGGGGCTACAATGAGCAGTTCTTC. It encodes CASSLDSGGYNEQFF.

The chain links TRBV5-1 to TRBJ2-7, with D possibly matching TRBD1 (6 bases). The V gene's germline CDR1 is SGHRS and CDR2 YFSETQ. This CDR3 region has 14 residues. V was trimmed by 0 bases and J by 3 bases, leaving 10 bases between them. CDR3: CASSLGGGFYEQYF. CDR3 in DNA: TGCGCCAGCAGCTTGGGAGGGGGATTCTACGAGCAGTACTTC.

The chain joins TRBV14 to TRBJ1-6, with D perhaps TRBD1 (5 bases). The CDR3 totals 17 residues. V was shortened by 0 bases and J by 0 bases, with 9 bases between the two germline ends. Germline V CDR1 and CDR2: SGHDN, FVKESK. In DNA form, the CDR3 reads TGTGCCAGCAGCCAAGACGGGGGGAGCTCCTATAATTCACCCCTCCACTTT. This encodes CASSQDGGSSYNSPLHF.

The V gene is TRBV2, the J gene TRBJ2-6; 7 bases align to TRBD1. This CDR3 region has 16 residues. Trimming removed 7 bases from V and 0 bases from J; junction bases left unmatched: 6. The germline V gene has CDR1 SNHLY and CDR2 FYNNEI. CDR3: CASTPGQSSGANVLTF. The CDR3, as DNA: TGTGCCAGCACTCCGGGACAGTCCTCTGGGGCCAACGTCCTGACTTTC.

V is TRBV7-6 and J is TRBJ2-1, with 7 bases aligning to TRBD2. Trimming removed 2 bases from V and 7 bases from J; junction bases left unmatched: 17. The length of the CDR3 is 18 residues. Per the germline V gene, CDR1 is SGHVS and CDR2 is FNYEAQ. The CDR3 region has the DNA TGTGCCAGCAGCTTATTCCTGACGGCTAGCGGAGGTTCTAATGAGCAGTTCTTC. Translating gives CASSLFLTASGGSNEQFF.

The rearrangement uses TRBV7-9 and TRBJ1-2, with D hard to call. The CDR3 runs to 14 residues. V lost 0 bases, J lost 4 bases, and 9 bases lay in between. CDR1 is SEHNR, CDR2 FQNEAQ, per germline (reference sequence). CDR3 sequence (DNA): TGTGCCAGCAGCTTAGCGGAGGGAGCCTATGGCTACACCTTC. It specifies CASSLAEGAYGYTF.

This clone was recorded at least ten times. Other DNA sequences from this sample encode an identical CDR3 as well. V is TRBV5-6 and J is TRBJ2-1, with D hard to call. The CDR3 runs to 11 residues. The V gene's germline CDR1 is SGHDT and CDR2 YYEEEE. Trimming took off 6 bases at V and 4 bases at J, with 5 bases between the two ends. The CDR3, as DNA: TGTGCCAGCACCCGTTACAATGAGCAGTTCTTC. Protein sequence: CASTRYNEQFF.

This rearrangement joins TRBV6-4 to TRBJ2-2, with 10 nucleotides matching TRBD2. Germline trimming cut 0 bases from V and 12 bases from J; bases unmatched to any gene: 7. This CDR3 is built from 15 residues. Germline V gene data show CDR1 as MRHNA and CDR2 as SNTAGT. The CDR3 here is CASSDSKRGGRKLFF. CDR3 nucleotide sequence: TGTGCCAGCAGTGACTCGAAGCGGGGGGGCAGGAAGCTGTTTTTT.

The rearrangement uses TRBV5-1 and TRBJ2-7, with 7 nucleotides matching TRBD1. The CDR3 runs to 14 residues. Looked up from germline, CDR1 is SGHRS and CDR2 is YFSETQ. J was trimmed by 2 bases and V by 1 base; bases with no gene match: 3. The CDR3 nucleotides are TGCGCCAGCAGCTTGTATCAGGGGGCCTACGAGCAGTACTTC. Protein sequence: CASSLYQGAYEQYF. Full variable domain (missing parts from reference TRBV5-1 and TRBJ2-7): KAGVTQTPRYLIKTRGQQVTLSCSPISGHRSVSWYQQTPGQGLQFLFEYFSETQRNKGNFPGRFSGRQFSNSRSEMNVSTLELGDSALYLCASSLYQGAYEQYFGPGTRLTVT.

V gene TRBV5-1 combines with J gene TRBJ2-5; TRBD1 aligns across 10 bases. This CDR3 has 14 amino acids. V shed 3 bases and J 4 bases; nucleotides not matched to a gene: 3. Germline V gives CDR1 SGHRS, CDR2 YFSETQ. The CDR3 here is CASSSDRGAETQYF. As DNA, the CDR3 is TGCGCCAGCAGCTCGGACAGGGGGGCAGAGACCCAGTACTTC.

A single count supports this clone. This chain connects TRBV27 to TRBJ2-7; TRBD2 matches at 8 bases. Trimming removed 4 bases from V and 0 bases from J; junction bases left unmatched: 2. Germline CDR1 is MNHEY and CDR2 is SMNVEV (reference sequence). The CDR3 length is 14 residues. DNA of the CDR3: TGTGCCAGCAGTTCCGCGGGGGGCTCCTACGAGCAGTACTTC. It is translated as CASSSAGGSYEQYF.

V gene TRBV14 combines with J gene TRBJ1-2, with 7 positions matching TRBD1. CDR1 and CDR2 from the germline V gene are SGHDN and FVKESK. The CDR3 loop spans 13 amino acids. The J segment lost 8 bases and the V segment lost 5 bases, leaving 8 bases of the junction unmatched. This chain's CDR3 is CASSWTGVGGYTF. The CDR3 nucleotides read TGTGCCAGCAGCTGGACAGGCGTGGGAGGCTACACCTTC. The complete variable domain, with remaining parts taken from reference TRBV14 and TRBJ1-2, reads EAGVTQFPSHSVIEKGQTVTLRCDPISGHDNLYWYRRVMGKEIKFLLHFVKESKQDESGMPNNRFLAERTGGTYSTLKVQPAELEDSGVYFCASSWTGVGGYTFGSGTRLTVV.

This clone occurred a few times. The identical CDR3 is also encoded by other nucleotide sequences in the sample. The chain joins TRBV6-6 to TRBJ2-7, with D hard to call. V lost 2 bases to trimming and J lost 3 bases, with 8 bases between them. Germline V lookup: CDR1 MNHNY, CDR2 SVGAGI (reference sequence). The CDR3 is 13 residues long. CDR3 nucleotide sequence: TGTGCCAGCAGTTACGGGCCTGACTACGAGCAGTACTTC. It encodes CASSYGPDYEQYF.

The V and J genes are TRBV6-6 and TRBJ2-7; no definite D call. The V and J ends lost 2 bases and 2 bases respectively, with 13 bases between them. The CDR3 is 15 residues long. CDR1 is MNHNY and CDR2 is SVGAGI in the germline V gene (reference sequence). The CDR3 spells CASSYDTTSTYEQYF. The CDR3 coding sequence is TGTGCCAGCAGTTACGATACGACTTCCACCTACGAGCAGTACTTC.

The chain recombines TRBV6-1 with TRBJ2-7, with TRBD2 matching over 8 bases. The CDR3 has 15 residues. V dropped 2 bases and J dropped 5; count of bases not matched to a gene: 8. Germline V CDR1 and CDR2: MNHNS, SASEGT. Written as DNA, the CDR3 is TGTGCCAGCAGTGAAAGGGAGCGGGAGACCGACGAGCAGTACTTC. Protein: CASSERERETDEQYF.

In DNA form, the CDR3 reads TGTGCCAGCAGTTTACAGGCCACACTGTATGGCTACACCTTC. It translates to CASSLQATLYGYTF. The V gene is TRBV28, the J gene TRBJ1-2; D is undetermined. Looked up from germline, CDR1 is MDHEN and CDR2 is SYDVKM. V dropped 2 bases and J dropped 5 bases, with 12 bases sitting between them. The CDR3 consists of 14 residues.

This sequence joins TRBV10-1 and TRBJ2-7, with TRBD2 as a possible D gene (5 bases). The V gene's germline CDR1 is WNHNN and CDR2 SYGVQD (reference sequence). CDR3 length: 16 residues. Between the trimmed V and J ends, which lost 0 bases and 2 bases, there was a span of 14 bases. For the CDR3, the DNA is TGCGCCAGCAGTGAGTCCGGGATAGCGTCGACCTACGAGCAGTACTTC. Translation: CASSESGIASTYEQYF.

This chain joins TRBV4-2 and TRBJ1-6; the match to TRBD1 covers 7 bases. The CDR3 is 14 amino acids. The germline gives CDR1 LGHNA, CDR2 YNFKEQ. Trimming cost V 0 bases and J 12 bases; bases outside gene matches: 5. The CDR3 nucleotides are TGTGCCAGCAGCCAAGATAGAGGGGGCGGACCCCTCCACTTT. It translates to CASSQDRGGGPLHF.

The CDR3 is CASSRMGIAESSYEQYF. DNA of the CDR3: TGTGCCAGCAGCCGGATGGGTATAGCGGAGAGCTCCTACGAGCAGTACTTC. The V and J genes are TRBV3-1 (or the pseudogene TRBV3-2) and TRBJ2-7; a weak D match, TRBD2 (6 bases). Germline V gene lookup returns CDR1 LGHDT and CDR2 YNNKEL (reference sequence). The CDR3 runs to 17 residues. V shed 4 bases and J shed 0 bases, with 19 bases lying between them.

This clone was recorded only once. The chain links TRBV6-5 to TRBJ1-2; D unresolved. CDR1 MNHEY and CDR2 SVGAGI come from the germline V gene. V was cut by 0 bases and J by 4 bases, with 12 bases left in between. CDR3 length: 15 residues. The CDR3 sequence: CASSYSSGFGYGYTF. DNA for the CDR3: TGTGCCAGCAGTTACTCGTCGGGTTTCGGCTATGGCTACACCTTC.

The rearrangement links TRBV20-1 to TRBJ1-4; D is ambiguous. Trimming took off 3 bases at V and 8 bases at J, with 13 bases between the two ends. Germline assignment: CDR1 DFQATT and CDR2 SNEGSKA (reference sequence). The CDR3 loop spans 13 amino acids. The CDR3 DNA follows: TGCAGTGCTAGTTCTCAAGACGGGGAAAAACTGTTTTTT. Translating gives CSASSQDGEKLFF.